Listed below are T cell receptor beta chains from one sample, sequenced in a study of T-cell memory formation after mild COVID-19. MiXCR, applied by TCRdb to the 5' RACE reads, yields one record per CDR3 protein. The sample contains about 110,000 distinct CDR3 sequences, over 13% of which appear only once. Specimen: PBMCs or a T cell subset sorted from them (not recorded which). Source of these receptors: a man aged 18 to 30 who had mild COVID-19 (a few samples of this study predate the infection). Cell type and time point are not known. Each CDR3 is given with its conserved first and last residue.

V,J,CDR3
TRBV5-1,TRBJ1-2,CASSPGPGQENFYGYTF
TRBV6-5,TRBJ2-6,CASSYSSDLSSGANVLTF
TRBV7-9,TRBJ1-1,CASSSGQRSLEAFF
TRBV11-2,TRBJ2-5,CASSLVGGRETQYF
TRBV21-1,TRBJ2-3,CASSKRGGLPDTQYF
TRBV27,TRBJ2-5,CASSLQGLMQTQYF
TRBV7-2,TRBJ1-2,CASSYLRGVGYGYTF
TRBV28,TRBJ2-5,CASTRQGIGETQYF
TRBV4-1,TRBJ2-1,CASSQAVAGGWDEQFF
TRBV4-1,TRBJ2-3,CASSQVSGQGGLSTDTQYF
TRBV2,TRBJ2-2,CASEDPRGRNTGELFF
TRBV7-9,TRBJ2-1,CASRGGFGLGDEQFF
TRBV29-1,TRBJ1-1,CSVTHGITEAFF
TRBV19,TRBJ1-5,CASSIGTAGQHF
TRBV7-3,TRBJ1-1,CASSLLSSSEAFF
TRBV29-1,TRBJ2-2,CSYRDTSTGELFF
TRBV7-6,TRBJ2-5,CASSAGGAVETQYF
TRBV2,TRBJ1-1,CASSRPDRDGLMNTEAFF
TRBV6-2/TRBV6-3,TRBJ2-2,CATGYLNTGELFF
TRBV19,TRBJ1-1,CASTTGSEAFF
TRBV7-2,TRBJ2-7,CASSRETGFTYEQYF
TRBV9,TRBJ2-5,CASSTSGGASETQYF
TRBV5-1,TRBJ2-3,CASSFQGLPTDTQYF
TRBV9,TRBJ1-5,CASSVERDSNQPQHF
TRBV5-5,TRBJ1-6,CASSRRDRSSYNSPLHF
TRBV11-2,TRBJ2-7,CASSWDGTYEQYF
TRBV7-2,TRBJ2-1,CASSLREAGEQFF
TRBV12-3/TRBV12-4,TRBJ2-1,CASSFLQTPLNEQFF
TRBV3-1,TRBJ1-5,CASSLSIAQPQHF
TRBV5-1,TRBJ2-1,CASSSSGLRITYNEQFF
TRBV7-9,TRBJ2-2,CASSPPSMNTGELFF
TRBV6-6,TRBJ1-2,CASSYSAGIDGYTF
TRBV24-1,TRBJ2-1,CATSDNNEQFF
TRBV6-5,TRBJ1-2,CASMSGQNYGYTF
TRBV9,TRBJ2-7,CASSVGGDYEQYF
TRBV3-1,TRBJ2-1,CASSPTGQGVYNEQFF
TRBV7-3,TRBJ2-3,CASSFGGQDTQYF
TRBV27,TRBJ2-1,CASSFGGGNEQFF
TRBV20-1,TRBJ1-2,CSARGYPYGYTF
TRBV6-2/TRBV6-3,TRBJ1-2,CASTSGGFGYGYTF
TRBV7-2,TRBJ1-4,CASSSTFGANEKLFF
TRBV20-1,TRBJ2-7,CSASRRGGGEQYF
TRBV28,TRBJ1-5,CASSGVEGSNQPQHF
TRBV5-1,TRBJ2-1,CASSYNRIVGNEQFF
TRBV4-3,TRBJ1-1,CASSQDVPGEAFF
TRBV4-2,TRBJ1-6,CASSQGPTGPLHF
TRBV7-6,TRBJ2-3,CASSFFGGGTDTQYF
TRBV12-5,TRBJ2-3,CASGLVALDTQYF
TRBV4-1,TRBJ1-1,CASSHVGHIKGRTEAFF
TRBV29-1,TRBJ2-1,CSVEVGRSSYNEQFF
TRBV6-4,TRBJ2-3,CASSDGQGADTQYF
TRBV28,TRBJ1-4,CASSGTGVREKLFF
TRBV10-2,TRBJ1-5,CASSVVNNQPQHF
TRBV4-1,TRBJ1-1,CASSQDWAGAYMNTEAFF